The rows below give T cell receptor beta chains drawn from one sample of a study of response to subunit inactivated influenza vaccine. TCRdb itself ran the RT-PCR reads through MiXCR, one entry per CDR3 protein. The sample consists of hundreds of thousands of distinct CDR3 sequences, 15% to 18% of them appearing once. The material was PBMCs from blood, obtained approximately 12 days after vaccination. The receptors were sampled from a man aged 50 to 59 who received an inactivated influenza vaccine. Each CDR3 is given with its conserved first and last residue. The order of the fields is clone size, V gene, D gene, J gene, CDR3 DNA, CDR3 protein. D genes are given only for firm matches. Size is stated for part of the rows, as once, few or many counts, or as a class when the clone is expanded.

-	TRBV5-1	TRBD1	TRBJ1-2	TGCGCCAGCAGCTCGCCCGGGACAGGGACCTTTTTTGACTATGGCTACACCTTC	CASSSPGTGTFFDYGYTF
once	TRBV7-2	TRBD2	TRBJ2-7	TGTGCCAGCAGCCCCGGGGCTAGCGGGAATTACGAGCAGTACTTC	CASSPGASGNYEQYF
few	TRBV5-6	TRBD1	TRBJ2-3	TGTGCCAGCAGCCCGGACAGGGTGGCCACAGATACGCAGTATTTT	CASSPDRVATDTQYF
-	TRBV20-1	TRBD2	TRBJ2-1	TGCAGTGCTGGGTTTAAGCGGGACTTTTGGTACAATGAGCAGTTCTTC	CSAGFKRDFWYNEQFF
-	TRBV6-2/TRBV6-3	TRBD1	TRBJ1-1	TGTGCCGCCGCTCCCTCCGGGACAGGGGGCAAAGCTTTCTTT	CAAAPSGTGGKAFF
few	TRBV6-5	-	TRBJ2-1	TGTGCCAGCAGCTCTAGTTTCAATGAGCAGTTCTTC	CASSSSFNEQFF
many	TRBV6-5	-	TRBJ1-2	TGTGCCAGCAGTTACCGGCAGGGCGGAAACTATGGCTACACCTTC	CASSYRQGGNYGYTF
-	TRBV12-3/TRBV12-4	-	TRBJ2-1	TGTGCCAGCAGCCGCCAGGGGAGCGGTTGGAATGAGCAGTTCTTC	CASSRQGSGWNEQFF
few	TRBV10-3	-	TRBJ1-1	TGTGCCATCAGTGAAAGGTTGAACACTGAAGCTTTCTTT	CAISERLNTEAFF
few	TRBV29-1	-	TRBJ1-2	TGCAGCGTTGAGTTTGACTATGGCTACACCTTC	CSVEFDYGYTF
-	TRBV7-2	TRBD2	TRBJ2-7	TGTGCCAGCAGCGTAGCGGGGCTCCTAACCTACGAGCAGTACTTC	CASSVAGLLTYEQYF
few	TRBV3-1	-	TRBJ1-1	TGTGCCAGCAGCCAAGAAGTTATAACTGAAGCTTTCTTT	CASSQEVITEAFF
few	TRBV2	-	TRBJ2-4	TGTGCCAGCAGTGAACAGGGGGGGAAGGTCAAAAACATTCAGTACTTC	CASSEQGGKVKNIQYF
few	TRBV6-2/TRBV6-3	-	TRBJ1-5	TGTGCCAGCAGTTACTCTCTGGTTCAGCCCCAGCATTTT	CASSYSLVQPQHF
-	TRBV7-9	TRBD1	TRBJ1-2	TGTGCCAGCAGCGCACAACCGGGACAGGGGAACTATGGCTACACCTTC	CASSAQPGQGNYGYTF
-	TRBV20-1	TRBD1	TRBJ2-7	TGCAGTGCCGCCACCGGGACAGGGGGATCCTACGAGCAGTACTTC	CSAATGTGGSYEQYF
-	TRBV4-3	-	TRBJ1-1	TGCGCCAGCAGCCTGAGTACAGACCCGAACACTGAAGCTTTCTTT	CASSLSTDPNTEAFF
-	TRBV7-2	TRBD2	TRBJ2-1	TGTGCCAGCAGCCTCCTAGGGCTAGCGGTCTCCTACAATGAGCAGTTCTTC	CASSLLGLAVSYNEQFF
many	TRBV12-3/TRBV12-4	-	TRBJ1-6	TGTGCCAGCAGTTTTTCCTCTTCACCCCTCCACTTT	CASSFSSSPLHF
few	TRBV6-1	-	TRBJ2-4	TGTGCCAGCAACCCCCGGAACGCCAAAAACATTCAGTACTTC	CASNPRNAKNIQYF
-	TRBV5-1	-	TRBJ2-7	TGCGCCAGCAGCTTGGAGGCACGCTACGAGCAGTACTTC	CASSLEARYEQYF
-	TRBV2	-	TRBJ2-5	TGTGCCAGCAGAAGGCAGGCGATTAAAGAGACCCAGTACTTC	CASRRQAIKETQYF
few	TRBV5-4	TRBD1	TRBJ1-1	TGTGCCAGCAGGGACAGGGCGGAATTAAACACTGAAGCTTTCTTT	CASRDRAELNTEAFF
-	TRBV4-2	-	TRBJ2-5	TGTGCCAGCAGCCAAGATCCGGAGGGGACGGAGACCCAGTACTTC	CASSQDPEGTETQYF
-	TRBV12-3/TRBV12-4	TRBD2	TRBJ2-3	TGTGCCAGCAGCCCCGGGGTGGCGGGAGGGTCCCGCGATACGCAGTATTTT	CASSPGVAGGSRDTQYF
-	TRBV27	-	TRBJ1-6	TGTGCCACCTCAGGGGACGGAAATTCACCCCTCCACTTT	CATSGDGNSPLHF
-	TRBV7-9	-	TRBJ1-3	TGTGCCAGTAGGGGACGGAACTCTGGAAACACCATATATTTT	CASRGRNSGNTIYF
-	TRBV19	-	TRBJ2-7	TGTGCCAGTAGTCCAGCCTTCCTTAGCTCCTACGAGCAGTACTTC	CASSPAFLSSYEQYF
-	TRBV24-1	TRBD2	TRBJ2-1	TGTGCCACCAGTGATTCCCTTCGCGGGAGAAGGACCAATGAGCAGTTCTTC	CATSDSLRGRRTNEQFF
-	TRBV29-1	-	TRBJ2-3	TGCAGCGGGGGGACAAGGGGCACAGATACGCAGTATTTT	CSGGTRGTDTQYF
-	TRBV20-1	-	TRBJ1-5	TGCAGTGCTAGTAGATCGGAACAGCCCCAGCATTTT	CSASRSEQPQHF
-	TRBV25-1	TRBD2	TRBJ2-1	TGTGCCAGCAGTGTAGGGCTAGCGGGAGCGGATGAGCAGTTCTTC	CASSVGLAGADEQFF
few	TRBV9	-	TRBJ1-1	TGTGCCAGCAGCGGCGGGGGTAGAACTGAAGCTTTCTTT	CASSGGGRTEAFF
-	TRBV5-1	TRBD1	TRBJ2-7	TGCGCCAGCAGCCCACGGACAGGGGGCTCCTACGAGCAGTACTTC	CASSPRTGGSYEQYF
few	TRBV5-1	-	TRBJ2-7	TGCGCCAGCAGCTTGGGCGGCGGCTCATCTGTAGAGCAGTACTTC	CASSLGGGSSVEQYF
many	TRBV12-3/TRBV12-4	-	TRBJ2-7	TGTGCCAGCAGTTTACCGGGGGCGTCGCCTAACGAGCAGTACTTC	CASSLPGASPNEQYF
many	TRBV6-2/TRBV6-3	TRBD1	TRBJ2-7	TGTGCCAGCAGGAAACCCGCAGGGACAGGGGGTAAGCAGTACTTC	CASRKPAGTGGKQYF
few	TRBV4-3	-	TRBJ2-7	TGCGCCAGCAGCCAAGAGCCTCCGGGACTTCGCTCCTACGAGCAGTACTTC	CASSQEPPGLRSYEQYF
few	TRBV28	-	TRBJ2-1	TGTGCCAGCACCACCGGGACGGGAGATACCTACAATGAGCAGTTCTTC	CASTTGTGDTYNEQFF
few	TRBV6-2/TRBV6-3	-	TRBJ1-5	TGTGCCAGCAGAGGGACTTTTGGGGGTAATCAGCCCCAGCATTTT	CASRGTFGGNQPQHF
few	TRBV7-2	-	TRBJ2-7	TGTGCCAGCAGCTTAGTTTTCCAGGTCTACTCCTACGAGCAGTACTTC	CASSLVFQVYSYEQYF
-	TRBV28	-	TRBJ1-2	TGTGCCAGCAGTTTACGGTCGAACTATGGCTACACCTTC	CASSLRSNYGYTF
-	TRBV10-3	TRBD1	TRBJ2-7	TGTGCCATCGGGAGGGGACAGGGGGCTTACGAGCAGTACTTC	CAIGRGQGAYEQYF
few	TRBV7-6	TRBD1	TRBJ2-2	TGTGCCAGCAGCAATACCGAGGACAGGGTAGGGACCGGGGAGCTGTTTTTT	CASSNTEDRVGTGELFF
few	TRBV9	TRBD2	TRBJ2-1	TGTGCCAGCAGCGGCCGGACTAGCAGTGAGCAGTTCTTC	CASSGRTSSEQFF
-	TRBV29-1	-	TRBJ2-3	TGCAGCGTCAAGGGCAACACAGATACGCAGTATTTT	CSVKGNTDTQYF
-	TRBV7-2	-	TRBJ2-1	TGTGCCAGCAGCTTTCCTAATGGGGGTGAGCAGTTCTTC	CASSFPNGGEQFF
-	TRBV29-1	-	TRBJ1-1	TGCAGCGTCCCGACGGTTAACACTGAAGCTTTCTTT	CSVPTVNTEAFF
-	TRBV7-9	TRBD2	TRBJ2-2	TGTGCCAGCAGCTCGACCGGCGGGAGGGCCAGGACCGGGGAGCTGTTTTTT	CASSSTGGRARTGELFF
few	TRBV7-9	-	TRBJ2-2	TGTGCCAGCAGCTTATTTGAGTTTTCAACCGGGGAGCTGTTTTTT	CASSLFEFSTGELFF
few	TRBV12-3/TRBV12-4	-	TRBJ1-2	TGTGCCAGCAGCCCCCGCCCAGCTGCTAACTATGGCTACACCTTC	CASSPRPAANYGYTF
-	TRBV24-1	-	TRBJ2-3	TGTGCCACCAGTTCCCCGGCCGGGGATACGCAGTATTTT	CATSSPAGDTQYF
few	TRBV20-1	-	TRBJ2-7	TGCAGTGCACACCGGGACATAGCCTACGAGCAGTACTTC	CSAHRDIAYEQYF
-	TRBV6-5	-	TRBJ1-1	TGTGCCAGCAGTTACCCCGGGGGCACTGAAGCTTTCTTT	CASSYPGGTEAFF
-	TRBV6-2/TRBV6-3	-	TRBJ2-3	TGTGCCAGCAGTCTTCGAGTTACGCAGTATTTT	CASSLRVTQYF
-	TRBV28	-	TRBJ1-2	TGTGCCAGCAGCCCTAGGGCGGGCGGCTACACCTTC	CASSPRAGGYTF
-	TRBV18	TRBD2	TRBJ2-1	TGTGCCAGCTCACCTCCGGGAGGGAGGAATGAGCAGTTCTTC	CASSPPGGRNEQFF
-	TRBV27	-	TRBJ1-2	TGTGCCAGCAGTTCATTTTACAGGAAGAAGGACGCAGGCTACACCTTC	CASSSFYRKKDAGYTF
-	TRBV4-3	-	TRBJ2-2	TGCGCCAGCAGCCAAGATAGGGTAGCGGTAGCCGGGGAGCTGTTTTTT	CASSQDRVAVAGELFF
few	TRBV5-1	-	TRBJ2-5	TGCGCCAGCAGCTTGGCCGGGGTATCAGAGACCCAGTACTTC	CASSLAGVSETQYF